This entry lists 27 T cell receptor beta chains sequenced from one sample in a study of identical twins. TCRdb processed the 5' RACE reads anew with MiXCR; each CDR3 protein has one entry. This table holds around 480,000 distinct CDR3 sequences, 13% to 15% found once. These same records also appear under a second study, on yellow fever vaccine responses in identical twins.

The source material was CD4+ T cells sorted from blood. The receptors were gathered from a woman between 18 and 30 years old in good health.

The chain combines TRBV7-9 with TRBJ2-6; D ambiguous. The V and J ends lost 1 base and 3 bases respectively, with 10 bases between them. CDR1 is SEHNR, CDR2 FQNEAQ, per germline (reference sequence). The CDR3 contains 16 residues. The CDR3 bases are TGTGCCAGCAGCTTAGTTTCCCCTTTTGGGGCCAACGTCCTGACTTTC. Translating it yields CASSLVSPFGANVLTF.

The V gene is TRBV12-3 or TRBV12-4, the J gene TRBJ1-5; D unclear. Deletions cut 4 bases from V and 5 bases from J, with 12 bases between. The CDR3 length is 14 residues. CDR3 residues: CASSSSRLDQPQHF. As DNA, the CDR3 is TGTGCCAGCAGTTCTAGTCGGCTCGATCAGCCCCAGCATTTT.

The chain joins TRBV7-3 to TRBJ2-1; D may be TRBD1 or TRBD2 (5 bases each). Looked up from germline, CDR1 is SGHTA and CDR2 is FQGTGA. V dropped 1 base and J dropped 0 bases, with 10 bases sitting between them. The CDR3 contains 16 residues. CDR3 loop: CASSLRRGGSYNEQFF. For the CDR3, the DNA is TGTGCCAGCAGCTTAAGACGGGGCGGCTCCTACAATGAGCAGTTCTTC.

J is TRBJ2-7 and V is TRBV18; D may be TRBD1 or TRBD2 (5 bases each). The CDR3 spans 18 residues. The germline V gene has CDR1 KGHSH and CDR2 LQKENI. Trimming took 3 bases from V and 1 from J, leaving 22 bases between them. The CDR3 DNA is TGTGCCAGCTCACCGCAGATCGGGGATTCCAGGGCATCCTACGAGCAGTACTTC. Protein product: CASSPQIGDSRASYEQYF. Drawing the rest from reference TRBV18 and TRBJ2-7, the complete variable domain is NAGVMQNPRHLVRRRGQEARLRCSPMKGHSHVYWYRQLPEEGLKFMVYLQKENIIDESGMPKERFSAEFPKEGPSILRIQQVVRGDSAAYFCASSPQIGDSRASYEQYFGPGTRLTVT.

This clonotype was found many times. For the CDR3, the DNA is TGTGCCAGCAGCCTTACCGGGACAAAAAGCAATGAGCAGTTCTTC. This gives the protein CASSLTGTKSNEQFF. The J gene is TRBJ2-1, the V gene TRBV7-2; D is perhaps TRBD1 (6 bases). V dropped 5 bases and J dropped 6 bases, with 17 bases sitting between them. The germline CDR1 and CDR2 sequences are SGHTA and FQGNSA. The CDR3 runs to 15 residues.

This clonotype was observed a handful of times. This chain joins TRBV28 and TRBJ2-7; D is possibly TRBD1 (6 bases). V lost 6 bases, J lost 2 bases, and 11 bases lay in between. Germline loops: CDR1 MDHEN, CDR2 SYDVKM. The CDR3 runs 13 residues. The CDR3 bases are TGTGCCAGCAGCGGAGCAGGGGCCTACGAGCAGTACTTC. This encodes CASSGAGAYEQYF.

The sample holds a few counts of this clonotype. The chain is built from TRBV24-1 and TRBJ2-1; D may be TRBD1 (5 bases). The CDR3 is 13 residues long. The V gene's germline CDR1 is KGHDR and CDR2 SFDVKD. The V end lost 2 bases, the J end lost 9 bases, and 10 bases lay between the germline ends. The CDR3 here is CATSDWATGEQFF. The DNA of the CDR3 is TGTGCCACCAGTGATTGGGCTACAGGTGAGCAGTTCTTC.

In its sample, this clonotype was seen a few times. The chain recombines TRBV7-2 with TRBJ2-1, with D perhaps TRBD1 (6 bases). Trimming removed 5 bases from V and 5 bases from J, with 16 bases in between. The germline V gene encodes CDR1 SGHTA and CDR2 FQGNSA. The CDR3 runs to 15 residues. The CDR3 region has the DNA TGTGCCAGCAGCCCACAGGGAACACTCGACAATGAGCAGTTCTTC. Its translation: CASSPQGTLDNEQFF.

This clonotype was seen more than once but under ten times. The chain is built from TRBV10-1 and TRBJ2-1, with a tentative D call TRBD1 (5 bases). The CDR3 spans 12 residues. Germline assignment: CDR1 WNHNN and CDR2 SYGVQD (reference sequence). Trimming stripped 3 bases from V and 6 bases from J, with 6 bases between. The chain's CDR3 is CASSDRANEQFF. The DNA of the CDR3 is TGCGCCAGCAGTGACAGGGCCAATGAGCAGTTCTTC.

This clonotype turned up a few times. This chain connects TRBV20-1 to TRBJ2-2, with 12 bases that match TRBD2. The CDR3 is 15 residues long. Germline CDR1 DFQATT, CDR2 SNEGSKA (reference sequence). Unmatched junction bases numbered 2, after V lost 1 base and J lost 5 bases. The CDR3 coding sequence is TGCAGTGCTAGAGGTGGACTAGCGGGGACCGGGGAGCTGTTTTTT. Protein: CSARGGLAGTGELFF.

The chain couples TRBV7-3 to TRBJ1-1; the D gene is possibly TRBD1 (5 bases). This CDR3 comprises 13 residues. The germline V gene has CDR1 SGHTA and CDR2 FQGTGA. V lost 5 bases and J 5 bases, leaving 12 bases between the germline ends. The CDR3 DNA reads as TGTGCCAGCAGCCCTGGTTGGGGGACTGAAGCTTTCTTT. Translation gives CASSPGWGTEAFF. Variable domain in full (rest from reference TRBV7-3 and TRBJ1-1): GAGVSQTPSNKVTEKGKYVELRCDPISGHTALYWYRQSLGQGPEFLIYFQGTGAADDSGLPNDRFFAVRPEGSVSTLKIQRTERGDSAVYLCASSPGWGTEAFFGQGTRLTVV.

The rearrangement links TRBV15 to TRBJ2-7; 7 bases are shared with TRBD1. CDR1 is LNHNV, CDR2 YYDKDF, per germline (reference sequence). After removal of 1 base from V and 7 bases from J, the junction contained 13 bases not matched to a gene. This CDR3 contains 16 residues. The CDR3 loop is CATSRGNRGRGLEQYF. DNA of the CDR3: TGTGCCACCAGCAGAGGCAACAGGGGTCGCGGCCTTGAGCAGTACTTC.

The rearrangement links TRBV20-1 to TRBJ2-7; D is perhaps TRBD1 or TRBD2 (5 bases each). The germline CDR1 and CDR2 sequences are DFQATT and SNEGSKA (reference sequence). This CDR3 region has 12 residues. The V and J ends lost 1 base and 9 bases respectively, with 13 bases between them. In DNA, the CDR3 is TGCAGTGCTAGAGTCGCCGGGACCTTGCAGTACTTC. Translating it yields CSARVAGTLQYF.

The sample holds one count of this clonotype. The chain carries TRBV6-2 or TRBV6-3 and TRBJ2-1; 10 nucleotides line up with TRBD2. The germline V gene encodes CDR1 MNHEY and CDR2 SVGEGT. With 2 bases clipped from V and 4 bases from J, the junction kept 5 bases outside the gene matches. This CDR3 comprises 16 residues. CDR3 region: CASSYDPSGGYNEQFF. CDR3 DNA: TGTGCCAGCAGTTACGATCCTAGCGGGGGTTACAATGAGCAGTTCTTC.

The rearrangement joins TRBV7-3 to TRBJ2-5; 7 positions match TRBD2. The CDR3 length is 14 residues. Germline V gives CDR1 SGHTA, CDR2 FQGTGA. Trimming at V came to 5 bases and at J to 4 bases, leaving 7 bases not matched to a gene. The CDR3 bases are TGTGCCAGCAGCCCCAGAGCTAGCGGAGAGACCCAGTACTTC. Protein sequence: CASSPRASGETQYF.

This clonotype was observed a handful of times. The V gene is TRBV3-1, the J gene TRBJ2-2; D remains unclear. The CDR3 extends over 11 amino acids. Trimming removed 6 bases from V and 6 bases from J, with 5 bases in between. CDR1 is LGHDT and CDR2 is YNNKEL in the germline V gene (reference sequence). Here the CDR3 DNA reads TGTGCCAGCAGAGATCCCGGGGAGCTGTTTTTT. Amino acids: CASRDPGELFF.

This chain joins TRBV14 and TRBJ2-5; 12 bases are shared with TRBD1. The trim removed 0 bases at V and 6 bases at J, leaving 8 bases unmatched. The CDR3 sequence is 17 residues long. CDR1 and CDR2 (germline): SGHDN, FVKESK. As DNA, the CDR3 is TGTGCCAGCAGCCAAGACCACGGGACAGGGGGCTCGCAGACCCAGTACTTC. Protein sequence: CASSQDHGTGGSQTQYF.

This clonotype showed up many times. The rearrangement links TRBV6-2 or TRBV6-3 to TRBJ2-7; D is ambiguous. V was clipped by 4 bases and J by 0 bases, with 4 bases between them. Per the germline V gene, CDR1 is MNHEY and CDR2 is SVGEGT. This CDR3 has 12 amino acids. The CDR3 region has the DNA TGTGCCAGCAGTTTCCCCTCCTACGAGCAGTACTTC. Translated: CASSFPSYEQYF.

This clonotype has a handful of counts. The chain links TRBV6-1 to TRBJ2-1; possible D gene TRBD2, 5 bases. This CDR3 has 13 residues. Germline CDR1 reads MNHNS; CDR2 reads SASEGT. V was cut by 4 bases and J by 7 bases, with 11 bases left in between. Written as DNA, the CDR3 is TGTGCCAGCAGTGCCGGGGAGAGGAATGAGCAGTTCTTC. The encoded protein is CASSAGERNEQFF.

This clonotype was observed a few times. The genes are TRBV9 and TRBJ2-5; 8 bases map to TRBD1. Germline lookup yields CDR1 SGDLS and CDR2 YYNGEE. This CDR3 region has 17 residues. J lost 5 bases, V lost 3 bases, and 15 bases had no gene match. The CDR3 DNA reads as TGTGCCAGCAGCGCAACCGGGACAGGCCACCGGGCGGAGACCCAGTACTTC. Encoded protein: CASSATGTGHRAETQYF.

The chain recombines TRBV10-3 with TRBJ2-7; 7 bases align to TRBD1. Per germline, CDR1 ENHRY and CDR2 SYGVKD. Germline trimming cut 6 bases from V and 3 bases from J; bases unmatched to any gene: 11. The CDR3 runs to 15 residues. In DNA, the CDR3 is TGTGCCATCAGGGAGGACAGGATTAACCGCTACGAGCAGTACTTC. Encoded protein: CAIREDRINRYEQYF.

At least ten counts were recorded for this clonotype. V usage is TRBV5-1 and J usage is TRBJ2-1; a weak D match, TRBD2 (5 bases). V lost 0 bases to trimming and J lost 0 bases, with 7 bases between them. CDR3 length: 15 amino acids. The germline V gene encodes CDR1 SGHRS and CDR2 YFSETQ. The DNA for the CDR3 is TGCGCCAGCAGCTTGGCGGGAAGCTCCTACAATGAGCAGTTCTTC. It is translated as CASSLAGSSYNEQFF.

This clonotype has a handful of counts. This chain links TRBV20-1 with TRBJ2-5; D remains unclear. This CDR3 has 12 residues. CDR1 and CDR2 (germline): DFQATT, SNEGSKA (reference sequence). The V end was cut by 4 bases, the J end by 5 bases, with 11 bases between. The DNA of the CDR3 is TGCAGTGCTATGCCCGACGTGGAGACCCAGTACTTC. Its protein product is CSAMPDVETQYF.

In its sample, this clonotype was seen many times. The chain combines TRBV29-1 with TRBJ2-2, with D perhaps assigned TRBD1 or TRBD2 (5 bases each). Trimming pared 4 bases from V and 6 bases from J, leaving 9 bases between. The CDR3 runs 12 residues. The V gene's germline CDR1 is SQVTM and CDR2 ANQGSEA. CDR3 nucleotides: TGCAGCGTTGCTGGGGGTCCCGGGGAGCTGTTTTTT. It translates to CSVAGGPGELFF.

The CDR3 DNA reads TGTGCCAGCAGAATGGGACTAGCGGCCTTCCAAGAGACCCAGTACTTC. Translation: CASRMGLAAFQETQYF. The chain links TRBV6-2 or TRBV6-3 to TRBJ2-5; 11 bases agree with TRBD2. Germline V gene sequence: CDR1 MNHEY, CDR2 SVGEGT. V lost 6 bases and J lost 1; bases outside the gene matches: 7. The CDR3 consists of 16 residues.

This clonotype was detected only a few times. The rearrangement links TRBV29-1 to TRBJ2-1, with TRBD1 matching 8 bases. The CDR3 runs to 13 residues. In germline, CDR1 is SQVTM, CDR2 ANQGSEA. Germline trimming cut 3 bases from V and 12 bases from J; bases unmatched to any gene: 10. CDR3 protein: CSVEDHGQGRQFF. The DNA of the CDR3 is TGCAGCGTTGAGGACCATGGACAGGGTCGGCAGTTCTTC.

The sample holds a few counts of this clonotype. J is TRBJ2-3 and V is TRBV9; maybe TRBD1 (6 bases). CDR1 is SGDLS, CDR2 YYNGEE, per germline. The CDR3 sequence is 21 residues long. Trimming took 0 bases from V and 4 from J, leaving 30 bases between them. The CDR3 spells CASSVVGVGTLVQGSADTQYF. For the CDR3, the DNA is TGTGCCAGCAGCGTAGTAGGCGTTGGGACACTTGTGCAGGGGAGCGCAGATACGCAGTATTTT. The full variable domain, its missing parts supplied by reference TRBV9 and TRBJ2-3, is DSGVTQTPKHLITATGQRVTLRCSPRSGDLSVYWYQQSLDQGLQFLIQYYNGEERAKGNILERFSAQQFPDLHSELNLSSLELGDSALYFCASSVVGVGTLVQGSADTQYFGPGTRLTVL.